Listed below are T cell receptor beta chains from one sample, sequenced in a study of blood T cell repertoires in COVID-19. Sequenced by immunoSEQ multiplex PCR; TCRdb stores in-frame clones only, minus some. The sample contains hundreds of thousands of clones, around nine tenths of which appear only once. The sequencing input was PBMCs or T cells enriched from blood (not recorded which). Receptors originate from a woman aged 55-70 years who had recovered from COVID-19. Both conserved end residues are part of each CDR3. Fields, in order: clone size, J gene, D gene, V gene, CDR3 length, CDR3 protein, CDR3 DNA. A D gene is named only where the DNA matches it firmly. Some rows mark clone size as missing; the rest say once, few, many or name a class of expanded clone.

- | TRBJ1-2 | TRBD1 | TRBV7-9 | 15 | CASSWGTGDYYGYTF | TGTGCCAGCAGCTGGGGGACAGGGGACTACTATGGCTACACCTTC
- | TRBJ2-7 | TRBD1 | TRBV29-1 | 12 | CSGGTGGWEQYF | TGCAGCGGAGGGACAGGGGGCTGGGAGCAGTACTTC
once | TRBJ2-4 | TRBD2 | TRBV2 | 16 | CASRAGGLAVGGIQYF | TGTGCCAGCAGGGCCGGGGGACTAGCCGTAGGGGGCATTCAGTACTTC
- | TRBJ1-5 | TRBD1 | TRBV6-6 | 16 | CASSLVRGQGNQPQHF | TGTGCCAGCAGCCTCGTCAGGGGGCAAGGCAATCAGCCCCAGCATTTT
- | TRBJ2-2 | - | TRBV4-2 | 18 | CASSQIQGGRAYTGELFF | TGTGCCAGCAGCCAAATACAGGGGGGGCGGGCCTACACCGGGGAGCTGTTTTTT
- | TRBJ2-5 | TRBD1 | TRBV7-2 | 14 | CASSFRTGEETQYF | TGTGCCAGCAGCTTCAGGACAGGGGAAGAGACCCAGTACTTC
- | TRBJ1-6 | - | TRBV2 | 14 | CASTGKAPYSPLHF | TGTGCCAGCACCGGGAAGGCCCCTTATTCACCCCTCCACTTT
- | TRBJ2-2 | TRBD2 | TRBV3-1/TRBV3-2 | 15 | CASRRGIANTGELFF | TGTGCCAGCAGGCGGGGGATCGCGAACACCGGGGAGCTGTTTTTT
- | TRBJ2-2 | - | TRBV24-1 | 16 | CATSLQAFANTGELFF | TGTGCCACCAGCCTTCAGGCATTCGCGAACACCGGGGAGCTGTTTTTT
- | TRBJ2-7 | - | TRBV12-5 | 13 | CASGLAGSYEQYF | TGTGCTAGTGGTTTGGCAGGCTCCTACGAGCAGTACTTC
- | TRBJ1-4 | - | TRBV18 | 15 | CASSPLGGPNEKLFF | TGTGCCAGCTCACCACTAGGCGGGCCCAATGAAAAACTGTTTTTT
- | TRBJ2-5 | - | TRBV24-1 | 15 | CATSDPRAGRETQYF | TGTGCCACCAGTGACCCGAGGGCAGGAAGAGAGACCCAGTACTTC
- | TRBJ1-2 | TRBD1 | TRBV5-1 | 15 | CASSFGQAANYGYTF | TGCGCCAGCAGCTTCGGACAGGCCGCTAACTATGGCTACACCTTC
- | TRBJ2-6 | - | TRBV19 | 17 | CASSISLGGLRANVLTF | TGTGCCAGTAGTATATCCCTGGGTGGGCTAAGGGCCAACGTCCTGACTTTC
- | TRBJ1-6 | - | TRBV11-2 | 14 | CASTITGKNSPLHF | TGTGCCAGCACCATCACAGGGAAGAATTCACCCCTCCACTTT
- | TRBJ1-4 | - | TRBV10-3 | 15 | CAISALTGVEKKLFF | TGTGCCATCAGTGCCTTGACCGGGGTGGAGAAAAAACTGTTTTTT
- | TRBJ2-2 | TRBD1 | TRBV11-2 | 15 | CASSSDRVGTGELFF | TGTGCCAGCAGCTCGGACAGGGTTGGCACCGGGGAGCTGTTTTTT
- | TRBJ1-2 | - | TRBV19 | 15 | CASSTSRDGAYGYTF | TGTGCCAGTAGTACCTCCCGAGACGGAGCCTATGGCTACACCTTC
- | TRBJ2-5 | - | TRBV6-5 | 13 | CASSLPLGGTQYF | TGTGCCAGCAGTCTACCGCTCGGCGGGACCCAGTACTTC
- | TRBJ2-1 | - | TRBV9 | 16 | CASSVTFWAVPNEQFF | TGTGCCAGCAGCGTAACTTTCTGGGCAGTGCCCAATGAGCAGTTCTTC
- | TRBJ2-1 | - | TRBV7-9 | 10 | CAARDSDAFF | TGTGCCGCCAGGGACTCCGACGCGTTCTTC
- | TRBJ2-3 | TRBD2 | TRBV7-9 | 16 | CASSSSGGGSTDTQYF | TGTGCCAGCAGCTCCTCCGGCGGGGGTAGTACAGATACGCAGTATTTT
- | TRBJ2-3 | - | TRBV6-1 | 14 | CASSETPGVDTQYF | TGTGCCAGCAGTGAGACCCCGGGGGTGGATACGCAGTATTTT
few | TRBJ2-2 | - | TRBV10-3 | 16 | CAISSDPLGDTGELFF | TGTGCCATCAGTTCCGACCCCCTCGGGGACACCGGGGAGCTGTTTTTT
few | TRBJ1-4 | TRBD1 | TRBV6-5 | 14 | CAGGTGGHNEKLFF | TGTGCCGGCGGGACAGGGGGGCATAATGAAAAACTGTTTTTT
- | TRBJ1-4 | - | TRBV29-1 | 13 | CSVIQGTNEKLFF | TGCAGCGTCATACAGGGTACTAATGAAAAACTGTTTTTT
once | TRBJ1-2 | - | TRBV6-1 | 16 | CASSDPGHQATYGYTF | TGTGCCAGCAGTGACCCGGGACACCAGGCAACCTATGGCTACACCTTC
- | TRBJ1-1 | - | TRBV9 | 13 | CASSPSRGTEAFF | TGTGCCAGCAGCCCGTCCAGGGGAACTGAAGCTTTCTTT
- | TRBJ2-2 | - | TRBV19 | 13 | CASSTGYGGELFF | TGTGCCAGCAGTACAGGGTACGGCGGGGAGCTGTTTTTT
- | TRBJ2-3 | - | TRBV3-1/TRBV3-2 | 13 | CASSQGAQDTQYF | TGTGCCAGCAGCCAGGGGGCCCAAGATACGCAGTATTTT
- | TRBJ2-3 | TRBD2 | TRBV5-4 | 16 | CASSLAFGGGSDTQYF | TGTGCCAGCAGCTTGGCCTTCGGGGGGGGCTCAGATACGCAGTATTTT
- | TRBJ1-5 | - | TRBV2 | 15 | CASSEARNSNQPQHF | TGTGCCAGCAGTGAAGCCCGTAATAGCAATCAGCCCCAGCATTTT
- | TRBJ1-3 | TRBD1 | TRBV7-6 | 16 | CASSSPGDRARNTIYF | TGTGCCAGCAGCTCCCCCGGGGACAGGGCAAGAAACACCATATATTTT
- | TRBJ1-2 | TRBD1 | TRBV2 | 14 | CASSEFGQGYGYTF | TGTGCCAGCAGTGAATTCGGACAGGGCTATGGCTACACCTTC
- | TRBJ1-5 | TRBD1 | TRBV4-1 | 16 | CASSQTLTGGNQPQHF | TGCGCCAGCAGCCAAACATTAACAGGGGGCAATCAGCCCCAGCATTTT
- | TRBJ2-2 | - | TRBV25-1 | 11 | CASSDYRELFF | TGTGCCAGCAGTGATTACAGAGAGCTGTTTTTT
once | TRBJ2-2 | - | TRBV1 | 14 | CTSSQKDNRGELFF | TGCACCAGCAGCCAAAAGGACAATCGAGGGGAGCTGTTTTTT
- | TRBJ2-7 | TRBD1 | TRBV30 | 13 | CAWSRGQGGEQYF | TGTGCCTGGAGTCGGGGACAGGGAGGAGAGCAGTACTTC
- | TRBJ2-2 | TRBD1 | TRBV10-3 | 14 | CAIRTTGDTGELFF | TGTGCCATCAGGACCACAGGGGACACCGGGGAGCTGTTTTTT
- | TRBJ1-1 | TRBD1 | TRBV5-1 | 14 | CASTLTGGQTEAFF | TGCGCCAGCACCCTTACAGGGGGCCAAACTGAAGCTTTCTTT
- | TRBJ2-3 | TRBD2 | TRBV13 | 16 | CASSPATSGMTDTQYF | TGTGCCAGCAGCCCAGCGACTAGCGGGATGACAGATACGCAGTATTTT
- | TRBJ1-6 | - | TRBV27 | 16 | CASQGLRTAYNSPLHF | TGTGCCAGCCAAGGGCTTCGGACAGCCTATAATTCACCCCTCCACTTT
- | TRBJ2-3 | - | TRBV6-5 | 16 | CASSYQGWAGPDTQYF | TGTGCCAGCAGTTACCAAGGGTGGGCAGGGCCAGATACGCAGTATTTT
- | TRBJ2-3 | - | TRBV24-1 | 15 | CATTPGRIGTDTQYF | TGTGCCACCACGCCGGGGAGGATTGGTACAGATACGCAGTATTTT
- | TRBJ1-3 | TRBD1 | TRBV2 | 14 | CASSPQGAGNTIYF | TGTGCCAGCAGTCCACAGGGGGCTGGAAACACCATATATTTT
- | TRBJ2-7 | - | TRBV29-1 | 13 | CSVAGQGISEQYF | TGCAGCGTTGCGGGGCAGGGGATCAGCGAGCAGTACTTC
- | TRBJ2-7 | - | TRBV6-2/TRBV6-3 | 15 | CASSYSNLASHEQYF | TGTGCCAGCAGTTACTCTAATCTAGCGTCCCACGAGCAGTACTTC
- | TRBJ1-2 | - | TRBV4-1 | 11 | CASSQAGDYTF | TGCGCCAGCAGCCAAGCGGGGGACTACACCTTC
- | TRBJ1-2 | - | TRBV5-1 | 15 | CASSLVSAGAGGYTF | TGCGCCAGCAGCTTGGTTTCGGCCGGAGCGGGTGGCTACACCTTC
- | TRBJ1-5 | - | TRBV2 | 16 | CASSERRDLGGQPQHF | TGTGCCAGCAGTGAACGTAGGGATCTCGGGGGTCAGCCCCAGCATTTT
- | TRBJ1-1 | - | TRBV27 | 13 | CASSLREWTEAFF | TGTGCCAGCAGTTTAAGGGAGTGGACTGAAGCTTTCTTT
- | TRBJ2-3 | - | TRBV7-2 | 16 | CASSLGLAAGSDTQYF | TGTGCCAGCAGCTTAGGGTTGGCGGCGGGGTCAGATACGCAGTATTTT
- | TRBJ1-1 | - | TRBV19 | 15 | CASSTPRGMNTEAFF | TGTGCCAGTAGTACCCCCAGGGGTATGAACACTGAAGCTTTCTTT
- | TRBJ2-6 | - | TRBV19 | 15 | CASSTTGPGANVLTF | TGTGCCAGTAGCACAACAGGGCCAGGGGCCAACGTCCTGACTTTC
- | TRBJ1-4 | TRBD1 | TRBV5-1 | 16 | CASSSPDRGTNEKLFF | TGCGCCAGCAGCTCCCCGGACAGGGGGACTAATGAAAAACTGTTTTTT
once | TRBJ1-2 | TRBD1 | TRBV5-4 | 15 | CASSLPRQGGYGYTF | TGTGCCAGCAGCTTGCCGCGACAGGGCGGCTATGGCTACACCTTC